Detailed here is one T cell receptor beta chain. The data stem from a study of CD8 T cells in Susac syndrome. Reverse transcription of roughly 0.5 to 1 ug RNA was carried out with random hexamers. TCRdb redid the calling of the immunoSEQ multiplex PCR reads with MiXCR, one entry per CDR3 protein. The repertoire consists of about 250,000 distinct CDR3 sequences, with around 93% occurring once and the leading ten covering around 0.07%. The receptor was derived from a human donor with multiple sclerosis. Sequencing input: CD4+ T cells from PBMCs.

The CDR3 protein is CAWRRLAGREREQFF. The CDR3 DNA sequence: TGTGCCTGGAGGCGACTAGCGGGGAGGGAAAGGGAGCAGTTCTTC. The gene calls are TRBV30 and TRBJ2-1; TRBD2 matches 11 bases. The CDR3 loop spans 15 amino acids. V lost 3 bases and J lost 10; bases outside the gene matches: 11. CDR1 is GTSNPN and CDR2 is SVGIG in the germline V gene (reference sequence).